This T cell receptor (beta chain) stems from a study of T cell responses to AZD1222 COVID-19 vaccine (dated by TCRdb to about 2021). In the study overall: TCR sequencing was performed for 233 trial participants, of whom about 200 were given two doses of AZD1222 and some 25 were given two doses of MenACWY control vaccine. Trial participants were enrolled by age into 18-55, 56-69 and 70-plus year subgroups, with around 150, 28 and 57 TCR-sequenced participants respectively. What the study reported, not specific to this receptor: In the small 56-69-year group, the increase in depth fell short of significance, most likely because of low power. The vaccine-associated CD4 TCRs covered the entire spike protein, and the dominant responses fell in regions 160-218 and 743-854. Epitopes outside the regions mutated in the B.1.351 and B.1.1.7 variants were reportedly recognized by nearly half of the unique spike-specific TCRs. Because no day 14 peak-response samples were available, repertoires were characterized only after the peak T cell response. Conclusions about previously exposed vaccinees are limited because only 6 or 7 AZD1222 recipients were SARS-CoV-2 seropositive at baseline. Spike-specific TCR breadth and depth rose significantly after two AZD1222 doses compared with day 0 and with MenACWY recipients. Participants were mostly white British and included more females than males, and it was suggested by the authors that clonal diversity may have been underestimated.

Per the publication, the time point label means: about 28 days (+/-7) after the second vaccine dose. Because spike-specific TCR depth and breadth did not differ between the two schedules, AZD1222 recipients who got a second dose at roughly 4 weeks were pooled with those who got a second dose at roughly 12 weeks. Vaccinee samples were obtained from the UK trials COV001 and COV002, which included a single-blind randomized controlled phase 2/3 trial of AZD1222 (ChAdOx1 nCoV-19) in healthy adults. For TCRbeta chain sequencing, PBMC samples from trial participants were taken at day 0 and at day 28 after the second dose. For CDR1 and CDR2, the germline V gene lists SGHAT and FQNNGV. Clipping removes 5 bases from V and 3 bases from J, with 4 as the unmatched junction base count. From the cysteine through the phenylalanine, the CDR3 covers 14 amino acids. Only the CDR3 DNA is retained, 42 bases long and in frame from the first base.

As concerns this clone: No cognate antigen has been identified for it. No much larger clone is present one base from it, and per-base qualities are unavailable.

The CDR3 regions of human TCRbeta chains were subjected to immunosequencing. In the source study's methods: Repertoire TCRs were checked for matches against a reference library of SARS-CoV-2-specific TCRs that had been generated using the MIRA antigen-specificity platform. Breadth was defined as the fraction of unique TCRs that were SARS-CoV-2-associated, and depth was defined as the fraction of total T cells that were SARS-CoV-2-associated. Each spike-specific TCR was assigned to its reactive spike region and to a CD4 or CD8 class using the MIRA data. Log10-transformed breadth and depth values were compared by one-way ANOVA with Sidak's multiple comparisons tests. TCRdb took over this immuneACCESS table, retaining in-frame rearrangements with V and J assigned. Such tables are incomplete; in checked studies, under half of the missing clones stem from an unresolved V gene, and the remainder is unexplained. V, J and clone size reflect that table, while D and trimming were determined from the DNA. This sample holds 100,000 or so clones; around 87% were observed only once. Together, the top ten hold around 9.6% of the sample.

This sample comprised peripheral blood, obtained 28 days after the second AZD1222 dose. Recombination joined TRBV11-2 with TRBJ1-5; 7 bases in between match TRBD1. The sequence was obtained from an adult who received the AZD1222 COVID-19 vaccine. The nucleotide sequence is given as TGTGCCAGCAGCCCAGGGACAGACAATCAGCCCCAGCATTTT. Its product reads: CASSPGTDNQPQHF.